This TCR beta chain was found in a study of response to subunit inactivated influenza vaccine. At least ten counts were recorded for this clonotype. CDR1 is MNHEY, CDR2 SMNVEV, per germline (reference sequence). Unmatched junction bases numbered 5, after V lost 6 bases and J lost 4 bases. The CDR3 runs to 14 residues. In TCRdb, the RT-PCR reads were re-called with MiXCR into one record per CDR3 protein. The sample lists 450,000 to 500,000 distinct CDR3 sequences, approximately 10% occurring once. The sequence was obtained from a man over 45 who received an inactivated influenza vaccine. Sequenced material: PBMCs from blood, taken about 6 weeks after vaccination. V usage is TRBV27 and J usage is TRBJ2-3, with TRBD1 identical over 9 bases. Here the CDR3 DNA reads TGTGCCAGCAGACAGGGGGCGGGGGCAGATACGCAGTATTTT. Its translation is CASRQGAGADTQYF.